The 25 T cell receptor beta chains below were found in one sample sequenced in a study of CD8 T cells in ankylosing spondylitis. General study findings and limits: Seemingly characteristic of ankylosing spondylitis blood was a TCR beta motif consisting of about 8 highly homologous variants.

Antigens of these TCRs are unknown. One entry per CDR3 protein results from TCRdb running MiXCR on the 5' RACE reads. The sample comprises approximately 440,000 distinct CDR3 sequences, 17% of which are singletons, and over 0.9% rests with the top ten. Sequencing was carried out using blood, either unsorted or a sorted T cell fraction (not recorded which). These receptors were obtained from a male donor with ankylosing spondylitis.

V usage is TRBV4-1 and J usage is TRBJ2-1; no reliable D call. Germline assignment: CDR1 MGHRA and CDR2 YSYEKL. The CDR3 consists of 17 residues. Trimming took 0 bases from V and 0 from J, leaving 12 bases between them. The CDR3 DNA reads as TGCGCCAGCAGCCAAGATAAAAGCACCATCTCCTACAATGAGCAGTTCTTC. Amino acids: CASSQDKSTISYNEQFF.

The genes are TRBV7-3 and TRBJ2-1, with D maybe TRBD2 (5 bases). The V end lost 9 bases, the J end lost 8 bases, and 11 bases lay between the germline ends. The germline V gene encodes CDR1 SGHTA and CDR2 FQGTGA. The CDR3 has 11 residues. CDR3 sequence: CARPEVDEQFF. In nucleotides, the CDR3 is TGTGCCAGACCGGAGGTCGATGAGCAGTTCTTC.

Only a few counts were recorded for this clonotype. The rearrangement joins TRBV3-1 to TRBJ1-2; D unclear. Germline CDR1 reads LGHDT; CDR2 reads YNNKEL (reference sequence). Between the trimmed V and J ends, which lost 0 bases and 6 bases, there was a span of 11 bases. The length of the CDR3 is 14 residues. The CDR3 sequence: CASSQDPRSNGYTF. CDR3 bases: TGTGCCAGCAGCCAAGATCCACGCTCTAATGGCTACACCTTC.

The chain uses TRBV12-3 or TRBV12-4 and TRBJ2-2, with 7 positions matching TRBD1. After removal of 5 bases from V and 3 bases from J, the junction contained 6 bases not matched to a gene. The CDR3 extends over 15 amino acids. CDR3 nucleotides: TGTGCCAGCAGTCTCCTGACAGGGTACACCGGGGAGCTGTTTTTT. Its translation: CASSLLTGYTGELFF.

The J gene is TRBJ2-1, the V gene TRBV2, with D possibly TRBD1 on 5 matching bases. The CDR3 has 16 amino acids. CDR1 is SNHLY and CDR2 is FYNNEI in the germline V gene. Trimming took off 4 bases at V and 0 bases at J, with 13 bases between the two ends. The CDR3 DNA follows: TGTGCCAGCAGTGTTAGGGGCCCGAGCTCCTACAATGAGCAGTTCTTC. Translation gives CASSVRGPSSYNEQFF.

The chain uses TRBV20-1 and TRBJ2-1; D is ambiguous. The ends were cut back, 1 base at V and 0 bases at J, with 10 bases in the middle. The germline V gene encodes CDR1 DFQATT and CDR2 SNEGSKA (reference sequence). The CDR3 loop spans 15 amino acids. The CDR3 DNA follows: TGCAGTGCTAGAGGGCGCGGCCTCTCCTACAATGAGCAGTTCTTC. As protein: CSARGRGLSYNEQFF.

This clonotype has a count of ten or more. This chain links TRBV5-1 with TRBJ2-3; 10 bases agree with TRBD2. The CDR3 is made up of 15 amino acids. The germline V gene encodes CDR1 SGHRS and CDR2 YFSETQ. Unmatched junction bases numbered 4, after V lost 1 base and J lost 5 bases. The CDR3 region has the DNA TGCGCCAGCAGCTTGACTAGCGGGATGGGAGATACGCAGTATTTT. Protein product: CASSLTSGMGDTQYF.

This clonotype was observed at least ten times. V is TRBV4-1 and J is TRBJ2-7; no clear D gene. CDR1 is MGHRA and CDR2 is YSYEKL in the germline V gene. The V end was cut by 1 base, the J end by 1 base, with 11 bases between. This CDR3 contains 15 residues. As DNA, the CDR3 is TGCGCCAGCAGCCAAGCAAGGGCAGATTCCTACGAGCAGTACTTC. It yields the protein CASSQARADSYEQYF.

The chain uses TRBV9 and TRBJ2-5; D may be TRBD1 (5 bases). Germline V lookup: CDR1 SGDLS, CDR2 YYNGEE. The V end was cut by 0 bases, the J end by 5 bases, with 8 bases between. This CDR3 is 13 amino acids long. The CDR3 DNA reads TGTGCCAGCAGCGTAGGGGGCATGGAGACCCAGTACTTC. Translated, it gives CASSVGGMETQYF.

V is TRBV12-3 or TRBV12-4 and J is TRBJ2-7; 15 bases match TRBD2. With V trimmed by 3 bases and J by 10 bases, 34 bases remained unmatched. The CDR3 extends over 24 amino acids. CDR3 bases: TGTGCCAGCAGTTTTAGAATTGGGAATGTGAGAAACAGGACTAGCGGGAGGGCCTACCCTCTTCAGTACTTC. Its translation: CASSFRIGNVRNRTSGRAYPLQYF.

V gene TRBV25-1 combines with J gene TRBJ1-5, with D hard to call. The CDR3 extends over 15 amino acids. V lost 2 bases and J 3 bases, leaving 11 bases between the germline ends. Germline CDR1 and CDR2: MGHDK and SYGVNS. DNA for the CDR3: TGTGCCAGCAGTGAAGGGTCGAGGGTCAATCAGCCCCAGCATTTT. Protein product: CASSEGSRVNQPQHF. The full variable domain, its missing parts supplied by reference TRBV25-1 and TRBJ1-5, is EADIYQTPRYLVIGTGKKITLECSQTMGHDKMYWYQQDPGMELHLIHYSYGVNSTEKGDLSSESTVSRIRTEHFPLTLESARPSHTSQYLCASSEGSRVNQPQHFGDGTRLSIL.

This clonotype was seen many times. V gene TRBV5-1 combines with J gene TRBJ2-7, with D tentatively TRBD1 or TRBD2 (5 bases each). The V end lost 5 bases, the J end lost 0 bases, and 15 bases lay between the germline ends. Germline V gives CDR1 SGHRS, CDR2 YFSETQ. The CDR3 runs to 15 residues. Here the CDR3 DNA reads TGCGCCAGCAGAGACACCGGGACCCTCTCCTACGAGCAGTACTTC. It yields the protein CASRDTGTLSYEQYF.

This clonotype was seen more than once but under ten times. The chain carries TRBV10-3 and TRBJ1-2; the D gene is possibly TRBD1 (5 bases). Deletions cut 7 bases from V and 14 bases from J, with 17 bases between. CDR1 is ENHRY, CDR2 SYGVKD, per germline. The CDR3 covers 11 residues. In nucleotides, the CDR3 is TGTGCCATCAAAGGGTCCGGGACCGCTACCTTC. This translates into CAIKGSGTATF.

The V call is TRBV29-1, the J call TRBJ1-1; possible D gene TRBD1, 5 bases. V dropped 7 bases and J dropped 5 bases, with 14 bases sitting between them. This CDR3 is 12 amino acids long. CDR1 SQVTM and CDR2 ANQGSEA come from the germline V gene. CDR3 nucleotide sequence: TGCAGCGGGGGCCCCGGGGGGACTGAAGCTTTCTTT. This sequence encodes CSGGPGGTEAFF.

CDR3 coding DNA: TGCGCCAGCAGTCGGGCAGAAGGCTTTCCTGGCAATGAGCAGTTCTTC. Its translation is CASSRAEGFPGNEQFF. The genes are TRBV5-1 and TRBJ2-1; no reliable D call. The V end was cut by 5 bases, the J end by 6 bases, with 21 bases between. CDR3 length equals 16 residues. The germline V gene encodes CDR1 SGHRS and CDR2 YFSETQ.

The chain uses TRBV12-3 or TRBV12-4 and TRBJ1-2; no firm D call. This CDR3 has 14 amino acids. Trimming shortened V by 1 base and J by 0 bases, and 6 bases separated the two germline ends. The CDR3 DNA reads TGTGCCAGCAGTTTAGGGGTGACTAACTATGGCTACACCTTC. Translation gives CASSLGVTNYGYTF.

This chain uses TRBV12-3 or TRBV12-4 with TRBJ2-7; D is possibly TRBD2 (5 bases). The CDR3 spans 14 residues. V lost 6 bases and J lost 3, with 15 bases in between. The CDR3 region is CASSGEILNYEQYF. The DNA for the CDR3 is TGTGCCAGCAGCGGGGAGATTCTCAACTACGAGCAGTACTTC.

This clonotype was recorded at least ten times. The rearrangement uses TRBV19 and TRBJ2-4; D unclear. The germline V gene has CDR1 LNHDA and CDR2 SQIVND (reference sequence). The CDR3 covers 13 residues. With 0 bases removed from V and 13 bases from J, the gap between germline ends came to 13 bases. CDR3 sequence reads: CASSIDWPGRQYF. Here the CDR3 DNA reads TGTGCCAGTAGTATAGATTGGCCAGGACGACAGTACTTC.

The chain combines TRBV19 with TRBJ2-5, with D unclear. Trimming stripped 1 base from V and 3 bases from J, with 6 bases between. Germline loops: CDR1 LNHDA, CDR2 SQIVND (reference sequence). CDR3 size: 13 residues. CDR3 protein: CASSIVLEETQYF. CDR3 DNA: TGTGCCAGTAGTATAGTTTTAGAAGAGACCCAGTACTTC.

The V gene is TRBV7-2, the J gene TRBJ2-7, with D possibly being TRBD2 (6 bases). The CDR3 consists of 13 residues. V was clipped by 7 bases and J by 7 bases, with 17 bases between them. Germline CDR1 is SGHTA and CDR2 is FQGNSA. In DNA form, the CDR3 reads TGTGCCAGCACGCGGGACCGGTCGGGGGAGCAGTACTTC. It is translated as CASTRDRSGEQYF.

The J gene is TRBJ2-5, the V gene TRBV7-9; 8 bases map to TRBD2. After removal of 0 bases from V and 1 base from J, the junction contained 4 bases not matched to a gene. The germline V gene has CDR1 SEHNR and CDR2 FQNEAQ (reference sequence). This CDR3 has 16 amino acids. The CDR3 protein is CASSLAGAGAQETQYF. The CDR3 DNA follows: TGTGCCAGCAGCTTAGCTGGAGCGGGGGCCCAAGAGACCCAGTACTTC.

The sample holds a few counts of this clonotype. This CDR3 reads CASKGATNTGELFF. As DNA, the CDR3 is TGTGCCAGCAAGGGGGCCACTAACACCGGGGAGCTGTTTTTT. The gene calls are TRBV2 and TRBJ2-2; 7 bases fit TRBD1. Germline V gene data show CDR1 as SNHLY and CDR2 as FYNNEI. The ends lost 7 bases at V and 2 bases at J; junction bases unmatched: 4. The CDR3 is made up of 14 amino acids.

CDR3 sequence: CSVHTTTGELFF. CDR3 bases: TGCAGTGTCCACACTACAACCGGGGAGCTGTTTTTT. The chain combines TRBV20-1 with TRBJ2-2; D remains ambiguous. Deletions cut 7 bases from V and 5 bases from J, with 11 bases between. CDR3 length: 12 amino acids. CDR1 and CDR2 (germline): DFQATT, SNEGSKA (reference sequence).

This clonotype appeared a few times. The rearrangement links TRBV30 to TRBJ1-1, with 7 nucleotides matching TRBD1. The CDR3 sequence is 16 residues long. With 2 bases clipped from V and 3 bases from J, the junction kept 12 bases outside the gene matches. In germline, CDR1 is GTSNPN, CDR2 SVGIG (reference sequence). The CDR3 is CAWSRIGGWAYTEAFF. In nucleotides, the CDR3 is TGTGCCTGGAGTAGGATAGGGGGCTGGGCGTACACTGAAGCTTTCTTT.

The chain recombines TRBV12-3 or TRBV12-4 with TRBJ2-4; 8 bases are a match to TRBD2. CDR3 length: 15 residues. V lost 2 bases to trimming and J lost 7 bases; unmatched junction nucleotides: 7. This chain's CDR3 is CASSLSGTSGNIQYF. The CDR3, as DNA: TGTGCCAGCAGTTTATCCGGGACTAGTGGGAACATTCAGTACTTC.